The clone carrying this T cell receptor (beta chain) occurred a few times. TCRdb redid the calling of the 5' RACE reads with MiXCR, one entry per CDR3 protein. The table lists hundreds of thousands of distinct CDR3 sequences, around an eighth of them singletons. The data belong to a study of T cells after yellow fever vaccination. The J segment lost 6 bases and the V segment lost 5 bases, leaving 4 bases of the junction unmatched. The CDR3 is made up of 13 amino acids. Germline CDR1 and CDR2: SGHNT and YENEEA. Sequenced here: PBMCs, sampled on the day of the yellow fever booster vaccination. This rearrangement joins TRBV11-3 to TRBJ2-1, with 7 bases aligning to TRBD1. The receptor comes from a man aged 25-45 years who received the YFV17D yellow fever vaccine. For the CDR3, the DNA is TGTGCCAGCAGCACCGGGACAGCCAATGAGCAGTTCTTC. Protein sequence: CASSTGTANEQFF.